Below, 6 T cell receptor beta chains from the same sample are listed, as sequenced in a study. Each CDR3 protein gets one entry after TCRdb re-called the RT-PCR reads with MiXCR. The data hold 550,000 to 750,000 distinct CDR3 sequences, with around 14% observed a single time. Sequenced input: memory CD4+ T cells from blood. Source of these receptors: a female donor in good health, serving as a healthy control.

This clonotype turned up a few times. The rearrangement joins TRBV20-1 to TRBJ2-2; D ambiguous. CDR3 length: 16 amino acids. V shed 0 bases and J shed 5 bases, with 16 bases lying between them. Germline CDR1 and CDR2: DFQATT and SNEGSKA (reference sequence). The CDR3 DNA sequence: TGCAGTGCTAGAGATCCCCGCCCAGCGATTACCGGGGAGCTGTTTTTT. It codes for CSARDPRPAITGELFF.

This clonotype appeared many times. The chain uses TRBV7-2 and TRBJ1-5, with a possible D match to TRBD1 (5 bases). The germline V gene has CDR1 SGHTA and CDR2 FQGNSA. V was pared by 5 bases and J by 4 bases, with 15 bases between. This CDR3 region has 15 residues. DNA of the CDR3: TGTGCCAGCAGCCCGAACCGGGACCCTAATCAGCCCCAGCATTTT. Amino acid sequence: CASSPNRDPNQPQHF.

This clonotype was detected a few times. The chain carries TRBV20-1 and TRBJ1-5, with D unresolved. The CDR3 totals 12 residues. Germline CDR1 DFQATT, CDR2 SNEGSKA (reference sequence). The ends were cut back, 3 bases at V and 3 bases at J, with 6 bases in the middle. The CDR3 sequence: CSASADNQPQHF. CDR3 bases: TGCAGTGCTAGTGCGGACAATCAGCCCCAGCATTTT.

This clonotype came up many times. The V call is TRBV7-8, the J call TRBJ1-2, with TRBD1 matching 9 bases. V was clipped by 1 base and J by 0 bases; unmatched bases: 9. The CDR3 has 18 residues. Germline CDR1 SGHVS, CDR2 FQNEAQ. As DNA, the CDR3 is TGTGCCAGCAGCTTAGATTTGGACAGGGGTAGCGCTAACTATGGCTACACCTTC. It is translated as CASSLDLDRGSANYGYTF.

The sample holds many counts of this clonotype. V and J are TRBV5-1 and TRBJ2-1; 10 bases fit TRBD2. The CDR3 totals 15 residues. V shed 3 bases and J 4 bases; nucleotides not matched to a gene: 4. CDR1 is SGHRS and CDR2 is YFSETQ in the germline V gene. CDR3: CASSSGLAEYNEQFF. In DNA, the CDR3 is TGCGCCAGCAGCTCCGGACTAGCGGAATACAATGAGCAGTTCTTC.

With respect to this clonotype: This clone may be a read error of a much larger clone one base away. The chain uses TRBV20-1 and TRBJ2-5; D gene ambiguous. CDR1 DFQATT and CDR2 SNEGSKA come from the germline V gene (reference sequence). The CDR3 length is 10 residues. Trimming cost V 3 bases and J 5 bases, with 4 bases left between them. CDR3 sequence reads: CSASWETQYF. In DNA, the CDR3 is TGCAGTGCTAGTTGGGAGACCCAGTACTTC.